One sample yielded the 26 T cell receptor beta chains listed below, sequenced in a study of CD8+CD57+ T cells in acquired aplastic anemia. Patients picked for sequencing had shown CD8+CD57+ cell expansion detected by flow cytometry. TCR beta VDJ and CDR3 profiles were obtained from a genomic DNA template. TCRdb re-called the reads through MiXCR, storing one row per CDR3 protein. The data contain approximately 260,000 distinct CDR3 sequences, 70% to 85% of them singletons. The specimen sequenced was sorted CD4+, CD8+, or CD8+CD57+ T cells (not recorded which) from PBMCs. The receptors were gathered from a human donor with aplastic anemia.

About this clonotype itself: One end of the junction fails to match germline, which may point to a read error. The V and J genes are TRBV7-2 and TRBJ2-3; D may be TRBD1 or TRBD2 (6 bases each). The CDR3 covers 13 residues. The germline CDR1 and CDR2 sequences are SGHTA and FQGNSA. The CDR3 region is CASSDGGTANTQF. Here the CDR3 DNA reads TGTGCCAGCAGCGACGGGGGCACAGCCAATACGCAGTTT. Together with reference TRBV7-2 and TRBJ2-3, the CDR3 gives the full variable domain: GAGVSQSPSNKVTEKGKDVELRCDPISGHTALYWYRQSLGQGLEFLIYFQGNSAPDKSGLPSDRFSAERTGGSVSTLTIQRTQQEDSAVYLCASSDGGTANTQFGPGTRLTVL.

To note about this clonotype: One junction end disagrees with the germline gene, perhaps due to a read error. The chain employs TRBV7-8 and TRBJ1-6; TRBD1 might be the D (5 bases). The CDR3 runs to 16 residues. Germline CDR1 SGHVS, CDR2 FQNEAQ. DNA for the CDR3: TGTGCCAGCAGCTTGGGGGAGGGCGCCGATAATTCGCCCCTCCACTTT. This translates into CASSLGEGADNSPLHF.

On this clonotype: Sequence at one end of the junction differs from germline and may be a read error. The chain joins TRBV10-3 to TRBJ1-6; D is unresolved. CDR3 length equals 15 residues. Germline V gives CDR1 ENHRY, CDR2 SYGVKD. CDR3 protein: CASSARSSYNSPHHF. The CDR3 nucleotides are TGTGCCAGCAGCGCGAGGAGCTCCTATAATTCGCCCCACCACTTT.

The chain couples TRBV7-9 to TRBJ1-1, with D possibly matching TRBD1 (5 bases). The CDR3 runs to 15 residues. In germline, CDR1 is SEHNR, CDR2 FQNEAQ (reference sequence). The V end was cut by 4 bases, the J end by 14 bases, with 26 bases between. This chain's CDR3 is CASSSVGLQETQYFF. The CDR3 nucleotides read TGTGCCAGCAGCTCCGTGGGACTCCAAGAGACCCAGTACTTCTTT.

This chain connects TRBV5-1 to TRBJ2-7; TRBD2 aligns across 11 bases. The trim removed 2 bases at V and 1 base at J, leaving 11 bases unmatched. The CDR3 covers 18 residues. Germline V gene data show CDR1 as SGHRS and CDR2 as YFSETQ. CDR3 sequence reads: CASSFGKLAGALSYEQYV. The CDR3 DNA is TGCGCCAGCAGCTTCGGGAAACTAGCGGGAGCCCTTTCCTACGAGCAGTACGTC.

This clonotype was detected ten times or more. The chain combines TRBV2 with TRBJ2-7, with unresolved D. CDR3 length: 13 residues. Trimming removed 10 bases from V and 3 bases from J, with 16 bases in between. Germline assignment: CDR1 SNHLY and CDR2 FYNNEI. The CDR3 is CATKQVIGYEQYV. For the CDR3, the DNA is TGTGCCACCAAGCAGGTGATCGGCTACGAGCAGTACGTC.

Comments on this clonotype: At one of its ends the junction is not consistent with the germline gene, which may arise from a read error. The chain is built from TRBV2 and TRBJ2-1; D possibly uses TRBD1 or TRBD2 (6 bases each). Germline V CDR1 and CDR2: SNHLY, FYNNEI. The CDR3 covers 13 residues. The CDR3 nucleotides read TGTGCCAGCAGACAGGGACTGATGCGTGGTCTGTCCTTC. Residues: CASRQGLMRGLSF.

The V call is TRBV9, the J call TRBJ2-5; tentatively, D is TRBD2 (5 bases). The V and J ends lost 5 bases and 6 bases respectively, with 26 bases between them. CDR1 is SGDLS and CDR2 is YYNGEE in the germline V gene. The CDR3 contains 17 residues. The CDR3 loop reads CASSYGLAATDTQTQYF. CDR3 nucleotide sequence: TGTGCCAGCAGTTACGGTCTAGCAGCCACAGATACGCAGACCCAGTACTTC.

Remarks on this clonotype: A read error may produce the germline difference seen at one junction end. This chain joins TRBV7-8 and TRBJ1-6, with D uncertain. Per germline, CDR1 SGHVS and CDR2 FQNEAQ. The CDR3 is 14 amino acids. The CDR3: CASSLDGAHQYLGF. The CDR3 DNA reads TGTGCCAGCAGCTTAGATGGAGCCCATCAGTACCTCGGGTTT.

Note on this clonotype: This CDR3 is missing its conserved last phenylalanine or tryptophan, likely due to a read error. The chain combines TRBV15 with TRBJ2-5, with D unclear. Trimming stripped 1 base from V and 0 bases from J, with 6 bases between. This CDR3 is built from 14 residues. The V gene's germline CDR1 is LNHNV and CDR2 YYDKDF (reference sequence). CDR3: CATSRAADQETQYS. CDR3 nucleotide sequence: TGTGCCACCAGCAGAGCTGCAGACCAAGAGACCCAGTACTCC.

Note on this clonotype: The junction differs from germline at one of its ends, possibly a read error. The CDR3 DNA reads as TGCGCCAGCAGCCTTCTGACCGGGACAGGGGCCGAGACCCAGTTCTTC. It yields the protein CASSLLTGTGAETQFF. The V and J genes are TRBV7-2 and TRBJ2-1, with 10 nucleotides matching TRBD1. This CDR3 region has 16 residues. Germline loops: CDR1 SGHTA, CDR2 FQGNSA.

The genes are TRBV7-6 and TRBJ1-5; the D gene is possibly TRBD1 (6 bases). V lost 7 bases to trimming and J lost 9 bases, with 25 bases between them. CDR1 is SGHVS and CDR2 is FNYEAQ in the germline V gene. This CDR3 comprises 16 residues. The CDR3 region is CASTLGGVPRGAPQHF. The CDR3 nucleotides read TGTGCCAGCACCCTAGGGGGGGTCCCCCGTGGGGCGCCCCAGCATTTT.

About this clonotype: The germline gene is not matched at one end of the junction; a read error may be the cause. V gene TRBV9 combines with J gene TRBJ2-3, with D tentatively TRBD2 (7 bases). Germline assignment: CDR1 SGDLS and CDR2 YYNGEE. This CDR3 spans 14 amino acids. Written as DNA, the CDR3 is TGTGCCAGCAGCTTAGGGGGGGGTCCCGGTACGCCGTATTTT. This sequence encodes CASSLGGGPGTPYF.

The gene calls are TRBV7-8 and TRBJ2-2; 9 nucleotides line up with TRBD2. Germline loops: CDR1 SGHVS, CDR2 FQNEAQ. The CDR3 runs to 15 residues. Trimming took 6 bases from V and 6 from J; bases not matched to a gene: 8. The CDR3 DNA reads TGTGCCAGCAGGCGTCGAGAGCGGGAGGCCGGGGAGCTGTTTTTT. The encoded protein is CASRRREREAGELFF. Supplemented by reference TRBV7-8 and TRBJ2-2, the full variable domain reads GAGVSQSPRYKVAKRGQDVALRCDPISGHVSLFWYQQALGQGPEFLTYFQNEAQLDKSGLPSDRFFAERPEGSVSTLKIQRTQQEDSAVYLCASRRREREAGELFFGEGSRLTVL.

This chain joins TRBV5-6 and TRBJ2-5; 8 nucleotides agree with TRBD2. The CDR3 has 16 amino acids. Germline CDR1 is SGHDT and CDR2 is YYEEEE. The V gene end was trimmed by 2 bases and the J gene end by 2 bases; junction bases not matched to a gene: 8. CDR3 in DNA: TGTGCCAGCAGCTTAGATTCGGGGGGGCGGCAAGAGACCCAGTACTTC. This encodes CASSLDSGGRQETQYF.

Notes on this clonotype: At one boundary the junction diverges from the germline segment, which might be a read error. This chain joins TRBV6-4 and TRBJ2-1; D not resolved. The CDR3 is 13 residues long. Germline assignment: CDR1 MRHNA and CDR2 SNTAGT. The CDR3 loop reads CATSKPRHAKQFF. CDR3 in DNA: TGTGCCACCAGTAAACCGAGACATGCTAAGCAGTTCTTC.

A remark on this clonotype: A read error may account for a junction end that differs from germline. CDR3 residues: CASSFQRSPGRQDF. In nucleotides, the CDR3 is TGTGCCAGCAGCTTTCAAAGAAGCCCGGGGAGGCAGGATTTT. This sequence joins TRBV7-9 and TRBJ2-3; a weak D match, TRBD2 (6 bases). Looked up from germline, CDR1 is SEHNR and CDR2 is FQNEAQ (reference sequence). CDR3 length: 14 amino acids.

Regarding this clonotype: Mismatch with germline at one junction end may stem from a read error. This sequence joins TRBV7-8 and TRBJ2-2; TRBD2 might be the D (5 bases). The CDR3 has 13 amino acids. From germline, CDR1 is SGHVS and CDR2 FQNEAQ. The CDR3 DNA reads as TGTGCCAGCAGCGTAGCGCGCGCCGGGGAGCTTTTTTTT. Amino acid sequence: CASSVARAGELFF.

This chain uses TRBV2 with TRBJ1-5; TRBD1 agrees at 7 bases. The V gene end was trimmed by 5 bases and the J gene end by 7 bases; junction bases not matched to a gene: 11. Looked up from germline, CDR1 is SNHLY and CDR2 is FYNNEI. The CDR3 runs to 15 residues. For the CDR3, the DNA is TGTGCCAGCAGTCCTCTTAACAGGGGACGACAGCCCCAGCATTTT. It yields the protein CASSPLNRGRQPQHF.

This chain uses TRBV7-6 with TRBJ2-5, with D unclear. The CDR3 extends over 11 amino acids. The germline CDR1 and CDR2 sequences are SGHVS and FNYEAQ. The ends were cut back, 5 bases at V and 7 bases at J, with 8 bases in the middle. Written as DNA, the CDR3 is TGTGCCAGCAGCCTGTGCGGGACCCAGTACTTC. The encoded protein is CASSLCGTQYF. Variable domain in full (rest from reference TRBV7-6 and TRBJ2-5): GAGVSQSPRYKVTKRGQDVALRCDPISGHVSLYWYRQALGQGPEFLTYFNYEAQQDKSGLPNDRFSAERPEGSISTLTIQRTEQRDSAMYRCASSLCGTQYFGPGTRLLVL.

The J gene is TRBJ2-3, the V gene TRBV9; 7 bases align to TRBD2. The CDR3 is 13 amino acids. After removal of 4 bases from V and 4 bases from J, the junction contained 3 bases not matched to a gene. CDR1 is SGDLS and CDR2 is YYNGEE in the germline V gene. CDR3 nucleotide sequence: TGTGCCAGCAGCCCCGGGAGGTCAGATACGCAGTATTTT. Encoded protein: CASSPGRSDTQYF.

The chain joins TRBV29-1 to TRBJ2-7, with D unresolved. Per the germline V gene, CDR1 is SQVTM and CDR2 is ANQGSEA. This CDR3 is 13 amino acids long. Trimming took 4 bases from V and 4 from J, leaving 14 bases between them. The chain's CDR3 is CSVVVRQGYEQYF. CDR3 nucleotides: TGCAGCGTTGTAGTCAGACAAGGGTACGAGCAGTACTTC.

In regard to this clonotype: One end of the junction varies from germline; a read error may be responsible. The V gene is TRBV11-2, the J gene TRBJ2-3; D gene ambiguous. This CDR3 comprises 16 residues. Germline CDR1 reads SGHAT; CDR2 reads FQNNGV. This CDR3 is CASSLRRNTRTDAQYF. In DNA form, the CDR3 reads TGTGCCAGCAGCTTAAGGCGGAACACCCGCACAGATGCGCAGTATTTT.

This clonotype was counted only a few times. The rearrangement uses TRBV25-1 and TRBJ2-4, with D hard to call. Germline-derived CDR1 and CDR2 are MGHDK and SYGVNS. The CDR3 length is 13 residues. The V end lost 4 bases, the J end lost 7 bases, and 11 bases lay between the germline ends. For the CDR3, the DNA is TGTGCCAGCAGTGCGGCAGGCGACAACATTCAGTACTTC. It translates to CASSAAGDNIQYF. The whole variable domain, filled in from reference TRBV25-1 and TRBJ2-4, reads EADIYQTPRYLVIGTGKKITLECSQTMGHDKMYWYQQDPGMELHLIHYSYGVNSTEKGDLSSESTVSRIRTEHFPLTLESARPSHTSQYLCASSAAGDNIQYFGAGTRLSVL.

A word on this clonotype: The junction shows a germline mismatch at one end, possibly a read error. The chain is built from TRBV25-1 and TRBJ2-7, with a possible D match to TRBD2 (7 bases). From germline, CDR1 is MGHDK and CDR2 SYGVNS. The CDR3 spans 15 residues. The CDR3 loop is CASSTEGGPSYGQSF. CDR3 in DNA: TGTGCCAGCAGTACGGAGGGGGGGCCTTCCTACGGGCAGTCCTTC.

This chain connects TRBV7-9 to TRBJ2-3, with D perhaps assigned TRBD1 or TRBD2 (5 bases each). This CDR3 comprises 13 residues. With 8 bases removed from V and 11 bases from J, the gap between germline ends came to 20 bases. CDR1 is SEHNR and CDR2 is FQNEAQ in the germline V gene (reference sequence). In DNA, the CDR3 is TGTGCCAGCGGGGTTGGGGGAACAGGTGGGCAGTATTTT. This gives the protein CASGVGGTGGQYF.